Each of the 7 T cell receptor beta chains below was sequenced from the same sample in a study of T cell responses to AZD1222 COVID-19 vaccine. Assay used: immunoSEQ multiplex PCR; TCRdb lists only in-frame clones, some missing. This table holds 100,000 to 150,000 clones, roughly 85% found once. This material consisted of peripheral blood, taken on day 0 of AZD1222 vaccination. The receptors originated from an adult in good health.

The chain combines TRBV27 with TRBJ1-6; D perhaps matches TRBD1 (6 bases). Germline CDR1 is MNHEY and CDR2 is SMNVEV (reference sequence). CDR3 length equals 18 residues. Trimming cost V 5 bases and J 0 bases, with 17 bases left between them. CDR3 sequence (DNA): TGTGCCAGCAGTGCCACCCCTGACAGGAGCTCCTATAATTCACCCCTCCACTTT. Translating gives CASSATPDRSSYNSPLHF.

V and J are TRBV14 and TRBJ2-7, with D perhaps matching TRBD1 (5 bases). Germline V gene lookup returns CDR1 SGHDN and CDR2 FVKESK. The CDR3 has 13 residues. V was trimmed by 1 base and J by 5 bases, leaving 9 bases between them. The CDR3 nucleotides are TGTGCCAGCAGCCAAGTTCAGGGCCACGAGCAGTACTTC. Its protein is CASSQVQGHEQYF.

The chain combines TRBV7-3 with TRBJ1-5; D remains ambiguous. CDR1 is SGHTA and CDR2 is FQGTGA in the germline V gene. This CDR3 spans 13 amino acids. The V and J ends lost 0 bases and 5 bases respectively, with 5 bases between them. The CDR3 sequence is CASSLTADQPQHF. In DNA, the CDR3 is TGTGCCAGCAGCTTAACCGCAGATCAGCCCCAGCATTTT.

The genes are TRBV5-4 and TRBJ1-1; D gene ambiguous. The CDR3 runs to 13 residues. Per germline, CDR1 SGHNT and CDR2 YYREEE (reference sequence). Trimming stripped 0 bases from V and 8 bases from J, with 11 bases between. CDR3 sequence: CASSLGEGSEAFF. The DNA of the CDR3 is TGTGCCAGCAGCTTGGGTGAGGGTTCCGAAGCTTTCTTT.

The chain recombines TRBV5-1 with TRBJ2-7, with unresolved D. Germline-derived CDR1 and CDR2 are SGHRS and YFSETQ. With 0 bases removed from V and 6 bases from J, the gap between germline ends came to 10 bases. This CDR3 region has 13 residues. The CDR3 sequence is CASSLALGFEQYF. The CDR3 nucleotides read TGCGCCAGCAGCTTGGCCCTGGGGTTCGAGCAGTACTTC.

CDR3 sequence reads: CASSLAEGLTGELFF. The DNA of the CDR3 is TGTGCCAGCAGCTTAGCTGAGGGTTTGACCGGGGAGCTGTTTTTT. V is TRBV11-3 and J is TRBJ2-2; possible D gene TRBD2, 5 bases. Between the trimmed V and J ends, which lost 1 base and 5 bases, there was a span of 11 bases. This CDR3 contains 15 residues. The V gene's germline CDR1 is SGHNT and CDR2 YENEEA.

The chain recombines TRBV7-9 with TRBJ2-5, with D perhaps TRBD1 or TRBD2 (5 bases each). Trimming took off 6 bases at V and 2 bases at J, with 13 bases between the two ends. The CDR3 contains 14 residues. CDR1 is SEHNR and CDR2 is FQNEAQ in the germline V gene (reference sequence). The CDR3 loop reads CASRPGTAQETQYF. As DNA, the CDR3 is TGTGCCAGCAGGCCAGGGACGGCTCAAGAGACCCAGTACTTC. Together with reference TRBV7-9 and TRBJ2-5, the CDR3 gives the full variable domain: DTGVSQNPRHKITKRGQNVTFRCDPISEHNRLYWYRQTLGQGPEFLTYFQNEAQLEKSRLLSDRFSAERPKGSFSTLEIQRTEQGDSAMYLCASRPGTAQETQYFGPGTRLLVL.